This T cell receptor (beta chain) is drawn from a study of blood T cell repertoires in COVID-19. For the study at large: The United States, Italy and Spain provided the acute and convalescent COVID-19 samples.

In the source study's methods: The assay estimated nucleated cells by amplifying reference gene primers. Clones were sequenced by immunoSEQ multiplex PCR, and TCRdb holds only the in-frame ones, with some missing. Clone size and the V and J calls come from that table; the DNA yielded D and trimming. The data hold over 150,000 clones, with roughly 88% observed a single time. One Seattle source followed patients from active infection through their disease course. The CDR3 has 18 amino acids. J was trimmed by 6 bases and V by 0 bases; bases with no gene match: 8. The germline V gene encodes CDR1 SGHAT and CDR2 FQNNGV.

This TCR came from a middle-aged woman with COVID-19, enrolled during active disease. This rearrangement joins TRBV11-2 to TRBJ2-1; 13 nucleotides align to TRBD2. The specimen sequenced was peripheral blood. CDR3 residues: CASSLDLLAGGSANEQFF. The CDR3 DNA reads as TGTGCCAGCAGCTTAGACCTACTAGCGGGAGGGTCTGCCAATGAGCAGTTCTTC.